The 21 T cell receptor beta chains in this list originate from one sample, sequenced in a study of blood T cell repertoires in COVID-19. TCRdb's table, derived via immunoSEQ multiplex PCR, lists solely in-frame clones and lacks some. Here the sample spans 250,000 or so clones, 86% being singletons. Sample: PBMCs or T cells enriched from blood (not recorded which). The receptors here all came from a woman between 50 and 59 years old who had recovered from COVID-19.

The rearrangement uses TRBV4-1 and TRBJ2-3; D is perhaps TRBD1 (5 bases). V dropped 5 bases and J dropped 4 bases, with 19 bases sitting between them. CDR3 length equals 16 residues. Germline V gives CDR1 MGHRA, CDR2 YSYEKL. CDR3 residues: CASSFLGRKGADTQYF. The DNA of the CDR3 is TGCGCCAGCAGCTTCCTTGGACGGAAAGGGGCAGATACGCAGTATTTT.

The chain recombines TRBV19 with TRBJ2-1, with a weak D call TRBD2 (6 bases). The CDR3 length is 11 residues. Germline values: CDR1 LNHDA, CDR2 SQIVND (reference sequence). V was cut by 5 bases and J by 9 bases, with 8 bases left in between. CDR3 sequence reads: CASSLGGEQFF. The CDR3, as DNA: TGTGCCAGTAGTCTCGGGGGTGAGCAGTTCTTC. The full variable domain, its missing parts supplied by reference TRBV19 and TRBJ2-1, is DGGITQSPKYLFRKEGQNVTLSCEQNLNHDAMYWYRQDPGQGLRLIYYSQIVNDFQKGDIAEGYSVSREKKESFPLTVTSAQKNPTAFYLCASSLGGEQFFGPGTRLTVL.

The gene calls are TRBV7-2 and TRBJ1-1, with 9 bases that match TRBD1. CDR1 SGHTA and CDR2 FQGNSA come from the germline V gene. J gave up 2 bases and V 5 bases, and 3 bases lay outside the gene matches. The CDR3 is 14 residues long. The CDR3 nucleotides are TGTGCCAGCAGCACGGGACAGGGTAACACTGAAGCTTTCTTT. Encoded protein: CASSTGQGNTEAFF. Drawing the rest from reference TRBV7-2 and TRBJ1-1, the complete variable domain is GAGVSQSPSNKVTEKGKDVELRCDPISGHTALYWYRQSLGQGLEFLIYFQGNSAPDKSGLPSDRFSAERTGGSVSTLTIQRTQQEDSAVYLCASSTGQGNTEAFFGQGTRLTVV.

The V gene is TRBV18, the J gene TRBJ1-3; the match to TRBD1 covers 7 bases. V dropped 4 bases and J dropped 3; count of bases not matched to a gene: 6. There are 15 residues in the CDR3. CDR1 is KGHSH, CDR2 LQKENI, per germline. In DNA form, the CDR3 reads TGTGCCAGCTCACACGGACAGGAACATGGAAACACCATATATTTT. Encoded protein: CASSHGQEHGNTIYF.

This chain joins TRBV7-2 and TRBJ2-7; 9 nucleotides match TRBD1. CDR1 is SGHTA and CDR2 is FQGNSA in the germline V gene. The CDR3 has 15 residues. V lost 4 bases and J lost 4; bases outside the gene matches: 8. DNA of the CDR3: TGTGCCAGCAGCTCACAGGGGGCTTCTGGTTACGAGCAGTACTTC. Translated, it gives CASSSQGASGYEQYF.

The chain joins TRBV10-3 to TRBJ2-1; 13 nucleotides match TRBD2. V shed 11 bases, J shed 8 bases, and the junction held 9 bases outside the gene matches. The CDR3 has 14 residues. Germline V gives CDR1 ENHRY, CDR2 SYGVKD. CDR3 region: CAAGGGLAGDEQFF. Written as DNA, the CDR3 is TGTGCCGCGGGTGGCGGACTAGCGGGAGATGAGCAGTTCTTC.

Only a few counts were recorded for this clone. The chain is built from TRBV25-1 and TRBJ2-2; D may be TRBD2 (7 bases). The CDR3 is made up of 14 amino acids. V was pared by 10 bases and J by 2 bases, with 14 bases between. Germline CDR1 and CDR2: MGHDK and SYGVNS. CDR3 residues: CATSRGANTGELFF. In nucleotides, the CDR3 is TGTGCCACCTCCCGGGGGGCAAACACCGGGGAGCTGTTTTTT.

This chain joins TRBV28 and TRBJ2-5; the match to TRBD1 covers 7 bases. The V and J ends lost 5 bases and 6 bases, in that order; junction bases with no gene match: 9. Germline V gene lookup returns CDR1 MDHEN and CDR2 SYDVKM. CDR3 length: 14 amino acids. The CDR3 nucleotides read TGTGCCAGCAGTACCCAGACAGGGCTACAGACCCAGTACTTC. Amino acid sequence: CASSTQTGLQTQYF.

The rearrangement links TRBV4-3 to TRBJ2-7; the D gene is possibly TRBD2 (6 bases). The CDR3 consists of 15 residues. The V and J ends lost 1 base and 1 base respectively, with 11 bases between them. Germline V gene sequence: CDR1 LGHNA, CDR2 YSLEER. The CDR3 DNA reads as TGCGCCAGCAGCCAAGTTCGCGGGATGTCCTACGAGCAGTACTTC. Amino acid sequence: CASSQVRGMSYEQYF.

The chain links TRBV7-2 to TRBJ1-1; 7 nucleotides match TRBD1. J was trimmed by 4 bases and V by 2 bases; bases with no gene match: 1. Germline values: CDR1 SGHTA, CDR2 FQGNSA. This CDR3 has 13 amino acids. In DNA, the CDR3 is TGTGCCAGCAGCTTAAGGGGGCGCACTGAAGCTTTCTTT. Residues: CASSLRGRTEAFF.

The gene calls are TRBV4-2 and TRBJ2-7, with a tentative D call TRBD2 (6 bases). V was clipped by 2 bases and J by 3 bases, with 14 bases between them. Germline V gives CDR1 LGHNA, CDR2 YNFKEQ. The length of the CDR3 is 15 residues. Written as DNA, the CDR3 is TGTGCCAGCAGCCAAACTAGCAGAGCCCGCTACGAGCAGTACTTC. This encodes CASSQTSRARYEQYF.

This clone appeared many times. The J gene is TRBJ1-3, the V gene TRBV5-5; no clear D. V was cut by 2 bases and J by 0 bases, with 3 bases left in between. The CDR3 is 13 amino acids. Germline CDR1 is SGHKS and CDR2 is YYEKEE (reference sequence). The CDR3 nucleotides are TGTGCCAGCAGCTTCAACTCTGGAAACACCATATATTTT. It codes for CASSFNSGNTIYF.

V usage is TRBV18 and J usage is TRBJ2-7; D possibly corresponds to TRBD1 (5 bases). The CDR3 covers 12 residues. Looked up from germline, CDR1 is KGHSH and CDR2 is LQKENI. V shed 4 bases and J shed 4 bases, with 8 bases lying between them. CDR3 sequence (DNA): TGTGCCAGCTCACAGGGGCCGTACGAGCAGTACTTC. Protein product: CASSQGPYEQYF.

The chain combines TRBV30 with TRBJ2-7; the D gene is possibly TRBD2 (5 bases). Germline V gene data show CDR1 as GTSNPN and CDR2 as SVGIG (reference sequence). V was cut by 0 bases and J by 2 bases, with 14 bases left in between. The CDR3 length is 15 residues. This chain's CDR3 is CAWSVRVGGPYEQYF. The CDR3 nucleotides are TGTGCCTGGAGTGTACGGGTTGGAGGCCCCTACGAGCAGTACTTC.

The chain is built from TRBV6-5 and TRBJ2-3; maybe TRBD1 (5 bases). This CDR3 is 14 amino acids long. Trimming took off 5 bases at V and 5 bases at J, with 14 bases between the two ends. Germline lookup yields CDR1 MNHEY and CDR2 SVGAGI. The CDR3 sequence: CASSLGLGEDTQYF. The CDR3 coding sequence is TGTGCCAGCAGTCTGGGCTTAGGGGAAGATACGCAGTATTTT.

The chain links TRBV7-2 to TRBJ1-5; D is undetermined. The CDR3 has 13 amino acids. Trimming left V 1 base short and J 10 bases short, with 11 bases between. From germline, CDR1 is SGHTA and CDR2 FQGNSA. CDR3 coding DNA: TGTGCCAGCAGCTTAGATCAAGCCGCCCCCCAGCATTTT. Protein: CASSLDQAAPQHF.

This chain's CDR3 is CASSPREYEQYF. For the CDR3, the DNA is TGTGCCAGCTCACCCCGAGAATACGAGCAGTACTTC. The V gene is TRBV18, the J gene TRBJ2-7; D remains unclear. V dropped 3 bases and J dropped 4 bases, with 7 bases sitting between them. The CDR3 length is 12 residues. Per germline, CDR1 KGHSH and CDR2 LQKENI.

The chain combines TRBV5-1 with TRBJ2-1; TRBD2 matches at 8 bases. The V segment lost 4 bases and the J segment 7 bases; nucleotides outside the gene matches: 4. CDR3 length: 13 amino acids. In germline, CDR1 is SGHRS, CDR2 YFSETQ. CDR3: CASSRSGINEQFF. The CDR3 DNA sequence: TGCGCCAGCAGCCGTAGCGGGATAAATGAGCAGTTCTTC.

This clone was counted only a few times. The CDR3 loop is CASSFGGLGVGQETQYF. For the CDR3, the DNA is TGTGCCAGCAGTTTTGGGGGCCTCGGGGTGGGCCAAGAGACCCAGTACTTC. The V gene is TRBV28, the J gene TRBJ2-5; D may be TRBD1 (6 bases). The germline V and J ends were trimmed by 3 bases and 1 base, with 18 bases remaining between them. The CDR3 contains 17 residues. From germline, CDR1 is MDHEN and CDR2 SYDVKM.

The chain links TRBV2 to TRBJ2-3; maybe TRBD1 (5 bases). Germline V gene sequence: CDR1 SNHLY, CDR2 FYNNEI. CDR3 length: 15 amino acids. Trimming removed 4 bases from V and 1 base from J, with 12 bases in between. The CDR3 protein is CASSGWQGGTDTQYF. DNA of the CDR3: TGTGCCAGCAGTGGGTGGCAGGGCGGCACAGATACGCAGTATTTT.

The rearrangement joins TRBV13 to TRBJ1-5; a weak D match, TRBD1 (6 bases). The CDR3 is 16 residues long. V shed 2 bases and J shed 2 bases, with 13 bases lying between them. The V gene's germline CDR1 is PRHDT and CDR2 FYEKMQ (reference sequence). CDR3 sequence: CASSLNGGRGNQPQHF. The DNA of the CDR3 is TGTGCCAGCAGCTTAAATGGGGGCCGGGGCAATCAGCCCCAGCATTTT.